The 18 T cell receptor beta chains in this list originate from one sample, sequenced in a study of breast tumors, draining lymph nodes, adjacent tissues. The lymph nodes were axillary draining lymph nodes from breast cancer patients. TCRdb analysed the multiplex PCR reads with MiXCR anew, one entry per CDR3 protein. The repertoire consists of roughly 260,000 distinct CDR3 sequences, with about 33% occurring once and the leading ten covering under 1.2%. The sequenced material came from axillary lymph node tissue. The receptors originated from a female donor with breast cancer. Some clones in this sample may be carry-over from other donors' samples.

This clonotype was seen a handful of times. This chain uses TRBV20-1 with TRBJ2-7; TRBD2 agrees at 7 bases. Per the germline V gene, CDR1 is DFQATT and CDR2 is SNEGSKA (reference sequence). This CDR3 is 16 amino acids long. CDR3 sequence (DNA): TGCAGCCCCCGGCCGGGGGGAACGATAGCCCCCTACGAGCAGTACTTC. Protein: CSPRPGGTIAPYEQYF.

The chain uses TRBV2 and TRBJ2-6; tentatively, D is TRBD1 (6 bases). CDR3 length equals 15 residues. The V end was cut by 2 bases, the J end by 4 bases, with 9 bases between. Per germline, CDR1 SNHLY and CDR2 FYNNEI. The DNA for the CDR3 is TGTGCCAGCAGTGAATGGGGGACAGGGGCCAACGTCCTGACTTTC. Residues: CASSEWGTGANVLTF.

This clonotype occurred once. The chain has TRBV20-1 and TRBJ2-4; no firm D call. V lost 0 bases, J lost 13 bases, and 19 bases lay in between. The V gene's germline CDR1 is DFQATT and CDR2 SNEGSKA (reference sequence). This CDR3 has 14 residues. This CDR3 reads CSARDPLLAGAQYF. The CDR3 bases are TGCAGTGCTAGAGATCCTCTATTAGCAGGTGCGCAGTACTTC.

This clonotype was observed a handful of times. A much larger clone lies a single base off, so this may be a read error. The chain uses TRBV11-1 and TRBJ2-3; possibly TRBD1 for D (5 bases). From germline, CDR1 is SGHAT and CDR2 FQDESV (reference sequence). Trimming shortened V by 4 bases and J by 2 bases, and 13 bases separated the two germline ends. The CDR3 length is 15 residues. The CDR3 loop is CASSSRGTTTDTQYF. The CDR3 region has the DNA TGTGCCAGCAGCTCTAGGGGTACTACCACAGATACGCAGTATTTT.

To note about this clonotype: The junction and the germline gene differ at one end; a read error may be behind it. CDR3 nucleotides: TGTGCCAGCAGCCGCCTTATGGCCAGGGTCCATGAAAAACTGTTCTTT. This codes for CASSRLMARVHEKLFF. This chain uses TRBV12-3 or TRBV12-4 with TRBJ1-4; D might be TRBD1 (5 bases). This CDR3 is 16 amino acids long.

V usage is TRBV27 and J usage is TRBJ2-1, with 9 positions matching TRBD1. V shed 5 bases and J 3 bases; nucleotides not matched to a gene: 2. Germline CDR1 and CDR2: MNHEY and SMNVEV (reference sequence). CDR3 length: 14 amino acids. The CDR3: CASSRGQGYNEQFF. In nucleotides, the CDR3 is TGTGCCAGCAGTCGGGGACAGGGCTACAATGAGCAGTTCTTC.

The table lists this clonotype with many counts. V gene TRBV2 combines with J gene TRBJ2-1, with 8 positions matching TRBD2. The CDR3 sequence is 14 residues long. Per the germline V gene, CDR1 is SNHLY and CDR2 is FYNNEI. V lost 6 bases to trimming and J lost 6 bases; unmatched junction nucleotides: 7. DNA for the CDR3: TGTGCCAGCAGAACTAGCGGAGGGGCCAATGAGCAGTTCTTC. Translation gives CASRTSGGANEQFF.

This clonotype was observed a few times. The V and J genes are TRBV6-2 or TRBV6-3 and TRBJ2-3; 10 bases align to TRBD1. CDR1 and CDR2 from the germline V gene are MNHEY and SVGEGT. This CDR3 is built from 14 residues. The ends lost 6 bases at V and 3 bases at J; junction bases unmatched: 3. The CDR3 DNA reads TGTGCCAGCAGGAGACAGGGGGCAACAGATACGCAGTATTTT. Its translation: CASRRQGATDTQYF.

This clonotype was counted between two and nine times. This chain connects TRBV11-2 to TRBJ2-1; D gene ambiguous. Germline values: CDR1 SGHAT, CDR2 FQNNGV. Trimming shortened V by 6 bases and J by 9 bases, and 9 bases separated the two germline ends. The CDR3 runs to 11 residues. The CDR3 DNA is TGTGCCAGCAGGCGTCCCGGTGAGCAGTTCTTC. The encoded protein is CASRRPGEQFF. The full variable domain, completed using reference TRBV11-2 and TRBJ2-1, is EAGVAQSPRYKIIEKRQSVAFWCNPISGHATLYWYQQILGQGPKLLIQFQNNGVVDDSQLPKDRFSAERLKGVDSTLKIQPAKLEDSAVYLCASRRPGEQFFGPGTRLTVL.

As concerns this clonotype: Given a much more abundant clone one base away, this may be a read error. The V and J genes are TRBV28 and TRBJ2-3; 11 nucleotides line up with TRBD1. The junction had 1 base not matched to a gene; V was cut back by 4 bases and J by 1 base. CDR1 and CDR2 (germline): MDHEN, SYDVKM. The CDR3 runs 15 residues. CDR3 protein: CASSSDRGRTDTQYF. CDR3 bases: TGTGCCAGCAGTTCGGACAGGGGGCGCACAGATACGCAGTATTTT.

The chain joins TRBV7-9 to TRBJ1-2, with a possible D match to TRBD1 (5 bases). In germline, CDR1 is SEHNR, CDR2 FQNEAQ (reference sequence). V was clipped by 6 bases and J by 6 bases, with 20 bases between them. The CDR3 extends over 15 amino acids. For the CDR3, the DNA is TGTGCCAGCAGTCAAGGTGACAGCGCTCGGGATGGCTACACCTTC. This sequence encodes CASSQGDSARDGYTF. Filled out from reference TRBV7-9 and TRBJ1-2, the complete variable domain reads DTGVSQNPRHKITKRGQNVTFRCDPISEHNRLYWYRQTLGQGPEFLTYFQNEAQLEKSRLLSDRFSAERPKGSFSTLEIQRTEQGDSAMYLCASSQGDSARDGYTFGSGTRLTVV.

This clonotype was observed many times. The gene calls are TRBV24-1 and TRBJ2-7; 10 nucleotides match TRBD2. V shed 8 bases, J shed 5 bases, and the junction held 17 bases outside the gene matches. Looked up from germline, CDR1 is KGHDR and CDR2 is SFDVKD. This CDR3 is 17 amino acids long. The CDR3 region is CATTRVGLAGVINEQYF. CDR3 sequence (DNA): TGTGCCACCACCCGAGTGGGGCTAGCGGGAGTTATCAACGAGCAGTACTTC.

This clonotype was detected many times. One junction end disagrees with the germline gene, perhaps due to a read error. CDR3 sequence: CASSQNPQGSGNTIYF. DNA for the CDR3: TGTGCTAGCAGCCAAAATCCACAGGGGTCTGGAAACACCATATATTTT. The V and J genes are TRBV7-7 and TRBJ1-3; 7 bases line up with TRBD1. Germline CDR1 is SSHAT and CDR2 is FNYEAQ (reference sequence). The CDR3 covers 16 residues.

This clonotype turned up a few times. This rearrangement joins TRBV20-1 to TRBJ2-7; TRBD1 agrees at 7 bases. J was trimmed by 6 bases and V by 1 base; bases with no gene match: 9. Per germline, CDR1 DFQATT and CDR2 SNEGSKA (reference sequence). The CDR3 covers 14 residues. The CDR3 nucleotides read TGCAGTGCTAGAGCTCGACAGGGAAACGCCGAGCAGTACTTC. Residues: CSARARQGNAEQYF.

Worth noting for this clonotype: A read error may be the cause here, since a much bigger clone is one base away. This rearrangement joins TRBV7-9 to TRBJ2-7; a possible D gene is TRBD2 (7 bases). The germline V gene encodes CDR1 SEHNR and CDR2 FQNEAQ (reference sequence). The CDR3 is 15 amino acids. CDR3: CASSGGGGASYEQHF. The DNA for the CDR3 is TGTGCCAGCAGCGGAGGGGGGGGCGCCTCCTACGAGCAGCACTTC.

In its sample, this clonotype was seen many times. The chain joins TRBV7-2 to TRBJ2-1; D tentatively fits TRBD1 or TRBD2 (7 bases each). Germline CDR1 SGHTA, CDR2 FQGNSA. Trimming took off 5 bases at V and 7 bases at J, with 18 bases between the two ends. The CDR3 consists of 15 residues. Here the CDR3 DNA reads TGTGCCAGCAGCGAGGGGGCGGGGAGGGGGAATGAGCAGTTCTTC. Residues: CASSEGAGRGNEQFF.

This clonotype was picked up many times. The rearrangement uses TRBV11-3 and TRBJ2-1; the match to TRBD2 covers 13 bases. V was pared by 4 bases and J by 6 bases, with 6 bases of the junction left unmatched. Germline values: CDR1 SGHNT, CDR2 YENEEA. This CDR3 has 16 amino acids. CDR3 sequence: CASSSGRLAGGNEQFF. CDR3 nucleotides: TGTGCCAGCAGCTCCGGGAGACTAGCGGGAGGCAATGAGCAGTTCTTC.

The chain employs TRBV6-5 and TRBJ1-2, with a weak D call TRBD1 (5 bases). CDR1 is MNHEY, CDR2 SVGAGI, per germline. CDR3 length equals 16 residues. Trimming cost V 4 bases and J 0 bases, with 15 bases left between them. CDR3: CASSCGRQGTNYGYTF. The CDR3 bases are TGTGCCAGCAGTTGTGGTCGTCAGGGAACTAACTATGGCTACACCTTC.